What follows describes a single TCR beta chain. The antigen is undetermined. Before vaccination, two weeks after the third vaccination, and at progression, PBMC were collected. The data originate from a study of glioma-infiltrating T cells after dendritic cell vaccination. Turning to the study itself: Dendritic cell vaccine was injected intradermally three times, biweekly.

Study observations and caveats: No direct clonality-survival link was found; a diverse polyclonal response may matter.

Repertoires were generated with immunoSEQ multiplex PCR, while TCRdb's copy carries only in-frame clones and drops some. This sample has tens of thousands of clones; approximately 80% occur once, and the top ten carry 7% to 9.5%. V was shortened by 1 base and J by 5 bases, with 21 bases between the two germline ends. The CDR3 is 18 amino acids. Germline lookup yields CDR1 MGHRA and CDR2 YSYEKL. The starting material was blood, obtained before dendritic cell vaccination. The source is a human donor with glioblastoma. The V call is TRBV4-1, the J call TRBJ2-1, with D possibly TRBD2 on 6 matching bases. The CDR3 coding sequence is TGCGCCAGCAGCCAAGTCGACATGGGACTCACCCTGAACAATGAGCAGTTCTTC. Translated, it gives CASSQVDMGLTLNNEQFF.